This T cell receptor (beta chain) was identified in a study of blood T cell repertoires in COVID-19. Turning to the study itself: There were acute and convalescent COVID-19 samples, and they came from the United States, Italy and Spain. T cells, B-cell-depleted T cells, or PBMCs provided the cDNA or gDNA that served as material.

This CDR3 spans 16 amino acids. V gave up 0 bases and J gave up 5 bases; unmatched junction bases: 5. CDR1 is LGHNA and CDR2 is YSLEER in the germline V gene. Source study methods: Estimation of nucleated cell counts relied on the amplification of reference gene primers. Method: immunoSEQ multiplex PCR; TCRdb's copy keeps in-frame clones and lacks some. That table gives V, J and clone size, and the DNA gave D and trimming. The sample includes over 100,000 clones, roughly 79% of them seen just once. The chain combines TRBV4-3 with TRBJ1-1, with 11 bases lining up with TRBD1. Sequencing was performed on peripheral blood. The sequence derives from a human donor in a cohort sampled during active COVID-19. Here the CDR3 reads CASSQDRDRGGTEAFF. DNA for the CDR3: TGCGCCAGCAGCCAAGATCGGGACAGGGGGGGTACTGAAGCTTTCTTT.